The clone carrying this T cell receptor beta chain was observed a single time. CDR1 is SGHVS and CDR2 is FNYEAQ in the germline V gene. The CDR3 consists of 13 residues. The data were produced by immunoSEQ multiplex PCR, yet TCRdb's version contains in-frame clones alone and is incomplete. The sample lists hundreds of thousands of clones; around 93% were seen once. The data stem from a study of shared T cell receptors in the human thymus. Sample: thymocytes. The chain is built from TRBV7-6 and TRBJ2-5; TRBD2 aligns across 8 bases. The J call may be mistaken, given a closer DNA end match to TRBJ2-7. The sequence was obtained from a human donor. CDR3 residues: CASSSREGLEQYF. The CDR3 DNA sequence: TGTGCCAGCAGCTCCCGGGAGGGCCTCGAGCAGTACTTC.